These 11 T cell receptor beta chains came from one sample sequenced in a study of cytomegalovirus exposure and HLA in healthy donors. With 60 Vbeta and 13 Jbeta primers, the PCR was carried out. Profiled with immunoSEQ multiplex PCR; TCRdb holds only in-frame clones, not every one. The sample contains about 110,000 clones, almost 75% of which appear only once. The sample taken for sequencing was PBMCs. These receptors all stem from a man aged 40-49 years in good health and CMV-seronegative.

The chain carries TRBV7-8 and TRBJ1-4; D is unclear. This CDR3 is 16 amino acids long. Germline CDR1 is SGHVS and CDR2 is FQNEAQ. V was cut by 2 bases and J by 5 bases, with 15 bases left in between. CDR3 sequence: CASSLMSNSRNEKLFF. The DNA of the CDR3 is TGTGCCAGCAGCTTAATGTCCAACAGTCGAAATGAAAAACTGTTTTTT.

The J gene is TRBJ2-7, the V gene TRBV10-3, with 11 bases identical to TRBD1. The CDR3 spans 15 residues. Germline CDR1 ENHRY, CDR2 SYGVKD. The junction had 5 bases not matched to a gene; V was cut back by 6 bases and J by 1 base. This CDR3 reads CAISEGQGDSYEQYF. The CDR3, as DNA: TGTGCCATCAGCGAGGGACAGGGGGATTCCTACGAGCAGTACTTC.

The rearrangement links TRBV30 to TRBJ1-3; D is ambiguous. CDR1 and CDR2 from the germline V gene are GTSNPN and SVGIG (reference sequence). The V gene lost 0 bases and the J gene lost 4 bases, with 19 bases spanning the gap. The CDR3 length is 17 residues. The CDR3 DNA sequence: TGTGCCTGGAGTGTACTAAAAGACCGGAGGAGCGGAAACACCATATATTTT. Translating it yields CAWSVLKDRRSGNTIYF. Supplemented by reference TRBV30 and TRBJ1-3, the full variable domain reads SQTIHQWPATLVQPVGSPLSLECTVEGTSNPNLYWYRQAAGRGLQLLFYSVGIGQISSEVPQNLSASRPQDRQFILSSKKLLLSDSGFYLCAWSVLKDRRSGNTIYFGEGSWLTVV.

In this sample, this clone turned up a few times. The chain recombines TRBV7-9 with TRBJ1-1; tentative D call: TRBD1 (6 bases). The CDR3 runs to 14 residues. V was shortened by 5 bases and J by 6 bases, with 16 bases between the two germline ends. Germline V CDR1 and CDR2: SEHNR, FQNEAQ (reference sequence). The CDR3 reads CASSHTGSSAEAFF. DNA for the CDR3: TGTGCCAGCAGCCATACAGGGTCGTCTGCTGAAGCTTTCTTT.

The chain has TRBV9 and TRBJ1-6; 7 bases are shared with TRBD1. Germline CDR1 is SGDLS and CDR2 is YYNGEE. This CDR3 region has 17 residues. The V segment lost 4 bases and the J segment 5 bases; nucleotides outside the gene matches: 12. The DNA for the CDR3 is TGTGCCAGCAGCCCCCGACAGGGCCCACGGGATAATTCACCCCTCCACTTT. Its protein product is CASSPRQGPRDNSPLHF.

This chain connects TRBV9 to TRBJ2-7; D is uncertain. Trimming stripped 0 bases from V and 3 bases from J, with 7 bases between. Germline V CDR1 and CDR2: SGDLS, YYNGEE. The CDR3 is made up of 13 amino acids. CDR3 DNA: TGTGCCAGCAGCGTAGGGAGCAACTACGAGCAGTACTTC. Translated: CASSVGSNYEQYF.

J is TRBJ2-7 and V is TRBV29-1; no definite D call. Germline CDR1 SQVTM, CDR2 ANQGSEA. The CDR3 extends over 12 amino acids. Trimming cost V 4 bases and J 2 bases, with 9 bases left between them. For the CDR3, the DNA is TGCAGCGTTGGGGCAGGAACCTACGAGCAGTACTTC. Its protein is CSVGAGTYEQYF.

The chain employs TRBV9 and TRBJ2-2; D is ambiguous. V gave up 0 bases and J gave up 3 bases, with 3 bases separating them. Germline loops: CDR1 SGDLS, CDR2 YYNGEE. The CDR3 is made up of 13 amino acids. CDR3 bases: TGTGCCAGCAGCGTAGGAGACACCGGGGAGCTGTTTTTT. Translating it yields CASSVGDTGELFF.

V gene TRBV6-5 combines with J gene TRBJ1-1, with D uncertain. The CDR3 is made up of 14 amino acids. Trimming pared 2 bases from V and 0 bases from J, leaving 7 bases between. Per the germline V gene, CDR1 is MNHEY and CDR2 is SVGAGI. The CDR3 sequence is CASSYGEMNTEAFF. CDR3 sequence (DNA): TGTGCCAGCAGTTACGGGGAGATGAACACTGAAGCTTTCTTT.

A single count supports this clone. V is TRBV5-1 and J is TRBJ1-5; tentative D call: TRBD1 (6 bases). This CDR3 is 14 amino acids long. CDR1 is SGHRS and CDR2 is YFSETQ in the germline V gene. Trimming cost V 3 bases and J 4 bases, with 11 bases left between them. CDR3 coding DNA: TGCGCCAGCAGCTCGGGACACGGAAATCAGCCCCAGCATTTT. Translated: CASSSGHGNQPQHF.

The rearrangement joins TRBV29-1 to TRBJ2-2; 9 nucleotides match TRBD1. In germline, CDR1 is SQVTM, CDR2 ANQGSEA. The CDR3 spans 14 residues. The V and J ends lost 2 bases and 7 bases, in that order; junction bases with no gene match: 5. CDR3 DNA sequence: TGCAGCGTTGAACCAAGGGACAGGGTCGGGGAGCTGTTTTTT. Amino acids: CSVEPRDRVGELFF.